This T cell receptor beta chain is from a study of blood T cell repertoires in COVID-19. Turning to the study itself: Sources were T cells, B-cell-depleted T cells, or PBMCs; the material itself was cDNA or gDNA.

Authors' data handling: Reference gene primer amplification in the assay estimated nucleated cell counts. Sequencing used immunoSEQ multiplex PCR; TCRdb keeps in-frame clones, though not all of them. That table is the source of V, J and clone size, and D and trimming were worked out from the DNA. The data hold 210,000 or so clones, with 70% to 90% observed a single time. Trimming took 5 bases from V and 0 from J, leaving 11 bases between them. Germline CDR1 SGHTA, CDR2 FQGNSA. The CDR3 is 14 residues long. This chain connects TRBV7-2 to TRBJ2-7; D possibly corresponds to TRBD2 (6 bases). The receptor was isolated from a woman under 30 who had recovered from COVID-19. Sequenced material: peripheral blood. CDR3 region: CASSAGTYSYEQYF. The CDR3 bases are TGTGCCAGCAGCGCCGGGACTTACTCCTACGAGCAGTACTTC. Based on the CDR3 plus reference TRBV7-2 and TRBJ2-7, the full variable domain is GAGVSQSPSNKVTEKGKDVELRCDPISGHTALYWYRQSLGQGLEFLIYFQGNSAPDKSGLPSDRFSAERTGGSVSTLTIQRTQQEDSAVYLCASSAGTYSYEQYFGPGTRLTVT.